This T cell receptor beta chain was recovered during a study of blood T cell repertoires in COVID-19. Overall study context: The United States, Italy and Spain supplied acute and convalescent COVID-19 samples. T cells, B-cell-depleted T cells, or PBMCs supplied cDNA or gDNA.

Per the original methods: Reference gene primer amplification yielded estimated nucleated cell counts. Produced via immunoSEQ multiplex PCR; TCRdb's table is partial and in-frame only. Clone size and V and J calls were adopted from that table, with D and trimming inferred from the DNA. The sample has approximately 170,000 clones, 88% seen once. CDR1 SGHRS and CDR2 YFSETQ come from the germline V gene. V gave up 0 bases and J gave up 2 bases, with 11 bases separating them. The CDR3 length is 15 residues. The specimen sequenced was peripheral blood. The origin of this receptor is a man in his fifties who had recovered from COVID-19. The rearrangement links TRBV5-1 to TRBJ1-1; D is possibly TRBD1 (5 bases). This CDR3 reads CASSLALTENTEAFF. The CDR3 coding sequence is TGCGCCAGCAGCTTGGCTTTGACAGAAAACACTGAAGCTTTCTTT.